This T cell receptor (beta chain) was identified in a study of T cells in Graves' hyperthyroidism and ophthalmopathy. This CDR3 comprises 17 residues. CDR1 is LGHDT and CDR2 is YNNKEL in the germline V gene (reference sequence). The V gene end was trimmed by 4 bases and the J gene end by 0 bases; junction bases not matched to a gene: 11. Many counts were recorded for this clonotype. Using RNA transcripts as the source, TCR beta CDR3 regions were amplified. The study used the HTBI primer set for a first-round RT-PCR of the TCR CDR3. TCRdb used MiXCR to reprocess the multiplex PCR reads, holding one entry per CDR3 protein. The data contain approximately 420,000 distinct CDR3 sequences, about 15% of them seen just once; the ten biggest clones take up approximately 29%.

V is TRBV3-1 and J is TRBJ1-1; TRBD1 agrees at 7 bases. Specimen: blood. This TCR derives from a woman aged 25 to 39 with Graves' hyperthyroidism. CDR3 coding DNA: TGTGCCAGCAGCCGGCTAGAAGGGGGCCTAATGAACACTGAAGCTTTCTTT. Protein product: CASSRLEGGLMNTEAFF.